A single sample is the source of the 23 T cell receptor beta chains below, sequenced in a study of blood T cell repertoires in COVID-19. Using immunoSEQ multiplex PCR, the repertoire was profiled, and TCRdb retains in-frame clones only, with some absent. The sample shows around 100,000 clones, around four fifths of them seen only once. The sample was peripheral blood. The receptors come from a man between 60 and 75 years old with acute or convalescent COVID-19.

The genes are TRBV5-1 and TRBJ2-1, with 10 bases lining up with TRBD1. V shed 3 bases and J 4 bases; nucleotides not matched to a gene: 4. In germline, CDR1 is SGHRS, CDR2 YFSETQ. CDR3 length: 15 amino acids. The CDR3 region is CASSSPGQGYNEQFF. For the CDR3, the DNA is TGCGCCAGCAGCTCACCGGGACAGGGGTACAATGAGCAGTTCTTC.

The J gene is TRBJ1-5, the V gene TRBV2, with D hard to call. This CDR3 has 14 amino acids. Germline lookup yields CDR1 SNHLY and CDR2 FYNNEI. Trimming removed 6 bases from V and 0 bases from J, with 9 bases in between. CDR3 protein: CASRSLISNQPQHF. CDR3 DNA: TGTGCCAGCAGGTCCCTTATTAGCAATCAGCCCCAGCATTTT.

The rearrangement links TRBV7-3 to TRBJ2-2; tentative D call: TRBD2 (5 bases). The CDR3 is made up of 14 amino acids. Germline CDR1 reads SGHTA; CDR2 reads FQGTGA. With 2 bases removed from V and 4 bases from J, the gap between germline ends came to 8 bases. CDR3 sequence (DNA): TGTGCCAGCAGCTTACTCGGGATCACCGGGGAGCTGTTTTTT. This encodes CASSLLGITGELFF.

CDR3: CASSALGGNEQFF. Written as DNA, the CDR3 is TGTGCCAGCAGCGCGCTTGGGGGGAATGAGCAGTTCTTC. The chain uses TRBV7-9 and TRBJ2-1, with TRBD2 as a possible D gene (6 bases). CDR1 and CDR2 from the germline V gene are SEHNR and FQNEAQ (reference sequence). V lost 5 bases and J lost 7, with 12 bases in between. The CDR3 runs to 13 residues.

This sequence joins TRBV4-2 and TRBJ1-5, with D maybe TRBD1 (5 bases). V gave up 1 base and J gave up 6 bases, with 7 bases separating them. This CDR3 spans 13 amino acids. Germline values: CDR1 LGHNA, CDR2 YNFKEQ. This CDR3 reads CASSQVQGQPQHF. In DNA form, the CDR3 reads TGTGCCAGCAGCCAAGTTCAGGGTCAGCCCCAGCATTTT.

The genes are TRBV19 and TRBJ2-3; D may be TRBD1 (5 bases). The CDR3 has 15 residues. The germline CDR1 and CDR2 sequences are LNHDA and SQIVND (reference sequence). The ends were cut back, 3 bases at V and 0 bases at J, with 10 bases in the middle. CDR3 sequence (DNA): TGTGCCAGTAGTATGACAGCAACTAGCACAGATACGCAGTATTTT. This translates into CASSMTATSTDTQYF. The full variable domain, in which reference TRBV19 and TRBJ2-3 provide the parts outside the CDR3, is DGGITQSPKYLFRKEGQNVTLSCEQNLNHDAMYWYRQDPGQGLRLIYYSQIVNDFQKGDIAEGYSVSREKKESFPLTVTSAQKNPTAFYLCASSMTATSTDTQYFGPGTRLTVL.

The chain employs TRBV14 and TRBJ1-6; TRBD1 matches at 8 bases. This CDR3 contains 14 residues. Germline V gene lookup returns CDR1 SGHDN and CDR2 FVKESK. V lost 5 bases and J lost 9; bases outside the gene matches: 6. Here the CDR3 reads CASSAGQVTSPLHF. CDR3 bases: TGTGCCAGCAGCGCGGGACAGGTGACTTCACCCCTCCACTTT.

This chain connects TRBV5-4 to TRBJ2-3; D unclear. The CDR3 is made up of 14 amino acids. The V gene lost 0 bases and the J gene lost 0 bases, with 5 bases spanning the gap. The V gene's germline CDR1 is SGHNT and CDR2 YYREEE (reference sequence). CDR3 coding DNA: TGTGCCAGCAGCTTGGGGCAGAGCACAGATACGCAGTATTTT. It encodes CASSLGQSTDTQYF.

In regard to this clone: A read error may account for a junction end that differs from germline. CDR3: CARSVGTSGGGRGTDTQYF. Written as DNA, the CDR3 is TGTGCCCGCAGCGTAGGGACTAGCGGGGGGGGCCGGGGGACAGATACGCAGTATTTT. The gene calls are TRBV9 and TRBJ2-3; 16 bases fit TRBD2. The germline CDR1 and CDR2 sequences are SGDLS and YYNGEE. The CDR3 totals 19 residues.

The CDR3 DNA reads TGTGCCTGGAGTTATGGGGGAGGAAATCAGCCCCAGCATTTT. It yields the protein CAWSYGGGNQPQHF. This chain joins TRBV30 and TRBJ1-5, with D possibly matching TRBD1 (5 bases). The CDR3 totals 14 residues. Germline V gives CDR1 GTSNPN, CDR2 SVGIG (reference sequence). Trimming left V 2 bases short and J 4 bases short, with 12 bases between. The full variable domain, its missing parts supplied by reference TRBV30 and TRBJ1-5, is SQTIHQWPATLVQPVGSPLSLECTVEGTSNPNLYWYRQAAGRGLQLLFYSVGIGQISSEVPQNLSASRPQDRQFILSSKKLLLSDSGFYLCAWSYGGGNQPQHFGDGTRLSIL.

This rearrangement joins TRBV7-3 to TRBJ2-3; 7 positions agree with TRBD2. J lost 3 bases, V lost 2 bases, and 2 bases had no gene match. The CDR3 consists of 14 residues. Germline V CDR1 and CDR2: SGHTA, FQGTGA. The chain's CDR3 is CASSLDGRTDTQYF. The CDR3 coding sequence is TGTGCCAGCAGCTTAGACGGGAGGACAGATACGCAGTATTTT.

The rearrangement joins TRBV29-1 to TRBJ2-7, with TRBD1 as a possible D gene (5 bases). This CDR3 region has 12 residues. The V gene lost 7 bases and the J gene lost 2 bases, with 12 bases spanning the gap. Germline-derived CDR1 and CDR2 are SQVTM and ANQGSEA. Here the CDR3 reads CSAVTETYEQYF. The CDR3 DNA reads as TGCAGCGCCGTGACAGAAACCTACGAGCAGTACTTC.

The rearrangement links TRBV18 to TRBJ2-7; TRBD1 is a possible D gene (6 bases). The CDR3 has 13 amino acids. The germline CDR1 and CDR2 sequences are KGHSH and LQKENI. V lost 4 bases, J lost 2 bases, and 9 bases lay in between. CDR3 region: CASSLQGPYEQYF. CDR3 in DNA: TGTGCCAGCTCACTACAGGGCCCCTACGAGCAGTACTTC.

The gene calls are TRBV20-1 and TRBJ2-1; perhaps TRBD1 as D (6 bases). Germline CDR1 is DFQATT and CDR2 is SNEGSKA (reference sequence). There are 14 residues in the CDR3. V lost 3 bases and J 4 bases, leaving 13 bases between the germline ends. Here the CDR3 reads CSASGGSLYNEQFF. The CDR3, as DNA: TGCAGTGCTAGTGGGGGCAGCCTTTACAATGAGCAGTTCTTC.

The sample holds one count of this clone. V usage is TRBV7-3 and J usage is TRBJ2-2; 9 nucleotides line up with TRBD1. Trimming took 3 bases from V and 1 from J; bases not matched to a gene: 3. Germline loops: CDR1 SGHTA, CDR2 FQGTGA. This CDR3 region has 16 residues. The CDR3 region is CASSLLTGGNTGELFF. Written as DNA, the CDR3 is TGTGCCAGCAGCTTGCTGACAGGGGGGAACACCGGGGAGCTGTTTTTT.

This chain connects TRBV6-2 or TRBV6-3 to TRBJ2-7, with D maybe TRBD2 (5 bases). V was trimmed by 2 bases and J by 2 bases, leaving 10 bases between them. This CDR3 comprises 14 residues. The germline V gene has CDR1 MNHEY and CDR2 SVGEGT. The CDR3 loop reads CASSYRAGPYEQYF. The DNA for the CDR3 is TGTGCCAGCAGTTACCGGGCGGGCCCCTACGAGCAGTACTTC.

The chain has TRBV10-3 and TRBJ2-1, with 8 positions matching TRBD2. This CDR3 contains 14 residues. The germline CDR1 and CDR2 sequences are ENHRY and SYGVKD. V shed 6 bases, J shed 8 bases, and the junction held 9 bases outside the gene matches. The CDR3 protein is CAIRVRGTRDEQFF. The CDR3 DNA reads TGTGCCATCAGAGTTCGGGGGACTAGGGATGAGCAGTTCTTC.

This chain connects TRBV7-9 to TRBJ1-1, with 7 bases lining up with TRBD1. The germline V gene has CDR1 SEHNR and CDR2 FQNEAQ (reference sequence). V lost 1 base, J lost 10 bases, and 6 bases stayed unmatched. This CDR3 is built from 13 residues. The CDR3 loop is CASSLEGALTAFF. The CDR3 coding sequence is TGTGCCAGCAGCTTAGAGGGGGCGCTTACAGCTTTCTTT.

The sample holds one count of this clone. The V call is TRBV4-1, the J call TRBJ1-4, with 8 bases aligning to TRBD1. After removal of 4 bases from V and 8 bases from J, the junction contained 9 bases not matched to a gene. The CDR3 is 15 residues long. CDR1 and CDR2 (germline): MGHRA, YSYEKL. The CDR3 loop is CASSRSTGDGEKLFF. Here the CDR3 DNA reads TGCGCCAGCAGCCGGTCGACAGGGGATGGGGAAAAACTGTTTTTT.

The rearrangement joins TRBV2 to TRBJ2-3; D gene uncertain. The CDR3 length is 14 residues. Germline values: CDR1 SNHLY, CDR2 FYNNEI. V lost 2 bases, J lost 5 bases, and 11 bases lay in between. CDR3 protein: CASSERQRLDTQYF. CDR3 DNA: TGTGCCAGCAGTGAAAGGCAGCGATTAGATACGCAGTATTTT.

This clone was detected only a few times. CDR3 DNA: TGTGCCAGCTCACGAGTCGCAACTAATGAAAAACTGTTTTTT. Its protein is CASSRVATNEKLFF. This sequence joins TRBV18 and TRBJ1-4; D is undetermined. The CDR3 loop spans 14 amino acids. Looked up from germline, CDR1 is KGHSH and CDR2 is LQKENI. V dropped 4 bases and J dropped 0 bases, with 6 bases sitting between them.

This clone has more than one count but fewer than ten. V is TRBV24-1 and J is TRBJ2-3; TRBD2 aligns across 7 bases. With 5 bases clipped from V and 2 bases from J, the junction kept 6 bases outside the gene matches. CDR3 length: 15 residues. CDR1 is KGHDR and CDR2 is SFDVKD in the germline V gene. The CDR3 region has the DNA TGTGCCACCAGTGTGGGAGGGATAACCACAGATACGCAGTATTTT. As protein: CATSVGGITTDTQYF.

The chain combines TRBV2 with TRBJ2-3; D not certain. Germline V CDR1 and CDR2: SNHLY, FYNNEI. V dropped 2 bases and J dropped 0 bases, with 3 bases sitting between them. The CDR3 totals 13 residues. CDR3 sequence reads: CASSELSTDTQYF. As DNA, the CDR3 is TGTGCCAGCAGTGAACTAAGCACAGATACGCAGTATTTT.